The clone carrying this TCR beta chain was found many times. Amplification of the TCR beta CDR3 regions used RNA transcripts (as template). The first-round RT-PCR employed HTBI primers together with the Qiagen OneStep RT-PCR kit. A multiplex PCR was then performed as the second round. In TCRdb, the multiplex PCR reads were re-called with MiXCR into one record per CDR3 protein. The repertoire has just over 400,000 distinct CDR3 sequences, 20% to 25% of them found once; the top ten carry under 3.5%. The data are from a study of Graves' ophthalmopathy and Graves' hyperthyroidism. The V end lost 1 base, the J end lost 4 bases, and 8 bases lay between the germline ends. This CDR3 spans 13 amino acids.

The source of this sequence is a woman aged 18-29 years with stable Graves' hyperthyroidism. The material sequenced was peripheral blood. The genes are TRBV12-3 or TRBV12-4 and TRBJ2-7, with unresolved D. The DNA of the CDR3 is TGTGCCAGCAGTTTAGTACGTGCTTACGAGCAGTACTTC. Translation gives CASSLVRAYEQYF.